The clone carrying this TCR beta chain appeared a single time. Its antigen remains unknown. The data were obtained in a study of cytomegalovirus exposure and HLA in healthy donors. Germline assignment: CDR1 WNHNN and CDR2 SYGVQD (reference sequence). With 3 bases clipped from V and 5 bases from J, the junction kept 8 bases outside the gene matches. The CDR3 consists of 15 residues. General observations from the study: In terms of immune exposure information, only CMV serostatus was available.

This PCR relied on a set of 60 Vbeta primers and 13 Jbeta primers. Assay: immunoSEQ multiplex PCR; the TCRdb copy retains only in-frame clones and omits some. Of 120,000 to 150,000 clones listed, around 80% are singletons. This sequence was found in a man aged 18 to 30 in good health and CMV-seropositive. Sample: PBMCs. This chain joins TRBV10-1 and TRBJ2-5, with 8 bases aligning to TRBD1. CDR3 in amino acids: CASSDSRGREETQYF. For the CDR3, the DNA is TGCGCCAGCAGTGACAGCAGGGGGCGCGAGGAGACCCAGTACTTC.